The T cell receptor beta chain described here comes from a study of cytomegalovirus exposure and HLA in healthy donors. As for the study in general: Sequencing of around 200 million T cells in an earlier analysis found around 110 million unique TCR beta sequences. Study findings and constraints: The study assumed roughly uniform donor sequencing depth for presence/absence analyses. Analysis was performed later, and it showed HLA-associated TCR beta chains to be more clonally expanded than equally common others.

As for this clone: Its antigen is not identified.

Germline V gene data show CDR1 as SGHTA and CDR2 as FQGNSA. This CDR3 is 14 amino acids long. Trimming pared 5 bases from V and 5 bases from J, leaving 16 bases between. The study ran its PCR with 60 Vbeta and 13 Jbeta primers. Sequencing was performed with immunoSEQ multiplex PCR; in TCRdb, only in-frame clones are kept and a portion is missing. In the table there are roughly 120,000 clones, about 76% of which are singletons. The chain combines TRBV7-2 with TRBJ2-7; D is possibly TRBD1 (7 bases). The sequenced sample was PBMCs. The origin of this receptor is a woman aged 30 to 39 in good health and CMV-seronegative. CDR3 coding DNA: TGTGCCAGCAGCCTCCAGGGGGGAAGAGACGAGCAGTACTTC. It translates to CASSLQGGRDEQYF.